A single T cell receptor (beta chain) is shown here with its context. The junction had 6 bases not matched to a gene; V was cut back by 3 bases and J by 4 bases. Germline loops: CDR1 KGHDR, CDR2 SFDVKD. The CDR3 contains 15 residues. The Seattle patients joined while their infection was active and were tracked longitudinally afterward. This sample was taken from a study of blood T cell repertoires in COVID-19. How the authors handled the data: The assay estimated nucleated cells by amplifying reference gene primers. TCRdb's copy holds only in-frame clones and misses some; the assay was immunoSEQ multiplex PCR. That table furnishes V, J and clone size, whereas the DNA furnished D and trimming. The sample lists about 140,000 clones, about 85% occurring once.

This clonotype was sampled from a human donor with COVID-19, enrolled during active disease. The donor label of this sample is uncertain. Material for sequencing was peripheral blood. This chain links TRBV24-1 with TRBJ2-3; TRBD1 aligns across 7 bases. The CDR3 here is CATSDTGDLADTQYF. The DNA for the CDR3 is TGTGCCACCAGTGATACAGGGGATCTGGCAGATACGCAGTATTTT.